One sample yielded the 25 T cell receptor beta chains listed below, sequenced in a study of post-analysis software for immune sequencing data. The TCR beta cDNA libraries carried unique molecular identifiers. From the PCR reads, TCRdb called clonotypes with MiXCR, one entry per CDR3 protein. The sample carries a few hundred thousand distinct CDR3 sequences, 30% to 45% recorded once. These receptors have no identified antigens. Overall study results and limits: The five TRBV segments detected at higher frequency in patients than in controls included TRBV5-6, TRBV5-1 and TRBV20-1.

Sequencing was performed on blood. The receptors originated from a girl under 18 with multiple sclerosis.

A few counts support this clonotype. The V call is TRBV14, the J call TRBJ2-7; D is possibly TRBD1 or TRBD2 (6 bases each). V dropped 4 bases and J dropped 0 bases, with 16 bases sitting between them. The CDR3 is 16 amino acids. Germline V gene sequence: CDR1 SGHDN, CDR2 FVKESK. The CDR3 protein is CASSRLIGGFSYEQYF. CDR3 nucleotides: TGTGCCAGCAGCCGCCTTATCGGGGGCTTCTCCTACGAGCAGTACTTC.

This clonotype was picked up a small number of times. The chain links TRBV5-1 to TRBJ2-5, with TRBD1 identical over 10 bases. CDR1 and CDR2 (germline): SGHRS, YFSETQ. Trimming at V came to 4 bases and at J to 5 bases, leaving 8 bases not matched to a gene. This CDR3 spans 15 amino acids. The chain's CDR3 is CASSLTPGQGETQYF. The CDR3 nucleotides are TGCGCCAGCAGCCTTACTCCGGGACAGGGGGAGACCCAGTACTTC. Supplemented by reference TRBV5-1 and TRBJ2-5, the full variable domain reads KAGVTQTPRYLIKTRGQQVTLSCSPISGHRSVSWYQQTPGQGLQFLFEYFSETQRNKGNFPGRFSGRQFSNSRSEMNVSTLELGDSALYLCASSLTPGQGETQYFGPGTRLLVL.

This CDR3 reads CASSLGSGGLTDTQYF. For the CDR3, the DNA is TGTGCCAGCAGCTTAGGTAGCGGGGGACTCACAGATACGCAGTATTTT. The chain has TRBV7-2 and TRBJ2-3, with 9 bases matching TRBD2. Trimming cost V 1 base and J 2 bases; bases outside gene matches: 4. This CDR3 comprises 16 residues. CDR1 is SGHTA, CDR2 FQGNSA, per germline.

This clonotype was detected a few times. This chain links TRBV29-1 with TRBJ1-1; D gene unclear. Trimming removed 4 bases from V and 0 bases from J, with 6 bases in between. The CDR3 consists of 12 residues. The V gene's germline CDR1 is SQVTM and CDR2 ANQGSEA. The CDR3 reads CSVGKVNTEAFF. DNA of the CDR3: TGCAGCGTTGGTAAGGTGAACACTGAAGCTTTCTTT.

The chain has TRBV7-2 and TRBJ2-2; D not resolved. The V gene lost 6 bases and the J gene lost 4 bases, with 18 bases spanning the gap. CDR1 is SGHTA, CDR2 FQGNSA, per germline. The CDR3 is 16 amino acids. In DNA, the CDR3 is TGTGCCAGCAGACCATCCTGGCAGACACCCACCGGGGAGCTGTTTTTT. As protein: CASRPSWQTPTGELFF.

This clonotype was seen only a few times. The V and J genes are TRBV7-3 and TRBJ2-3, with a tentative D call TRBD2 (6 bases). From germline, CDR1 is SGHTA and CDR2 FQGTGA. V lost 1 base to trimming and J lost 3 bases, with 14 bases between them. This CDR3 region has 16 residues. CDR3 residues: CASSLRRAGSTDTQYF. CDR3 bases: TGTGCCAGCAGCTTAAGGAGGGCAGGGTCAACAGATACGCAGTATTTT.

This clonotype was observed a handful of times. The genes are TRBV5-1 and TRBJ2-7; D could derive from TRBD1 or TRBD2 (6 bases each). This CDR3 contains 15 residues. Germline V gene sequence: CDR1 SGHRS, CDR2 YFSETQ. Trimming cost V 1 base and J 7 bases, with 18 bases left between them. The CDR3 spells CASSLSGPGAGEQYF. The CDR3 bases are TGCGCCAGCAGCTTGAGCGGACCGGGGGCCGGTGAGCAGTACTTC.

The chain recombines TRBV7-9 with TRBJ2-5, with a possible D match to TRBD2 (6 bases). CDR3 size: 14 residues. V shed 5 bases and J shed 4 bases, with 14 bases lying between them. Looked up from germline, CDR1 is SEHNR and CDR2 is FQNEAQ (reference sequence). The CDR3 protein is CASSTQMGGETQYF. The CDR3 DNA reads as TGTGCCAGCAGCACCCAGATGGGGGGAGAGACCCAGTACTTC.

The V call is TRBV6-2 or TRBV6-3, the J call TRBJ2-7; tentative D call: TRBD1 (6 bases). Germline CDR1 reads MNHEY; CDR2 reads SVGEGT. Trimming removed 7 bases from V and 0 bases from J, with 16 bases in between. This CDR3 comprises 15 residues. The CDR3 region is CASTYFDRFSYEQYF. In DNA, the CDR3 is TGTGCCAGCACCTACTTCGACAGGTTCTCCTACGAGCAGTACTTC.

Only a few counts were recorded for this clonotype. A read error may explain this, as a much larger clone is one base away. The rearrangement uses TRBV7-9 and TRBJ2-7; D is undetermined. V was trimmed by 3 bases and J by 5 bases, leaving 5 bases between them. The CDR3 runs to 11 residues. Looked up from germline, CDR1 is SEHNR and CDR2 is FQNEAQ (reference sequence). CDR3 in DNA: TGTGCCAGCAGCTTTGGAAACGAGCAGTACTTC. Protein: CASSFGNEQYF.

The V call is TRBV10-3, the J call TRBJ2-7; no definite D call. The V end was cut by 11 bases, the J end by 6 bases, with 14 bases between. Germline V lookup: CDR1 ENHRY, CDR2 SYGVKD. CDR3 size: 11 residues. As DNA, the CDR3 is TGTGCCGCCCGTGGGCCGGGCGAGCAGTACTTC. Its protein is CAARGPGEQYF.

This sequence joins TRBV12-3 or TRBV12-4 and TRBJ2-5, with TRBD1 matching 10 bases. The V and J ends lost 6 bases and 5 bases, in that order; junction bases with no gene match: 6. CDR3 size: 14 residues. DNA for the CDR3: TGTGCCAGCAGCAGGGACAGGGGATGGGAGACCCAGTACTTC. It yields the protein CASSRDRGWETQYF.

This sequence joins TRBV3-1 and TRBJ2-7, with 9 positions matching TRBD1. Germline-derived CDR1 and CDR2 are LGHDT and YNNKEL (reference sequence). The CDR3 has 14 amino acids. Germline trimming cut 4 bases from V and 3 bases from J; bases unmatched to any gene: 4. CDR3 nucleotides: TGTGCCAGCAGCCGCCCGGGACAGGGCTACGAGCAGTACTTC. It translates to CASSRPGQGYEQYF.

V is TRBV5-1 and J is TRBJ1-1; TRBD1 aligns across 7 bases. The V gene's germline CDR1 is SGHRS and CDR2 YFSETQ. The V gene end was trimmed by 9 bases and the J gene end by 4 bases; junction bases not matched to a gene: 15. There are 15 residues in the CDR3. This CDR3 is CANNFGQALPTEAFF. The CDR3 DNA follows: TGCGCCAACAACTTCGGACAGGCCCTCCCCACTGAAGCTTTCTTT.

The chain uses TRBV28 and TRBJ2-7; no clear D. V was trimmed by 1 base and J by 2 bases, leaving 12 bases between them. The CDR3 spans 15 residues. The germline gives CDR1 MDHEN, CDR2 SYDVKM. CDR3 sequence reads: CASSLSGPRTYEQYF. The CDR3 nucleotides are TGTGCCAGCAGTTTATCCGGACCTCGAACCTACGAGCAGTACTTC.

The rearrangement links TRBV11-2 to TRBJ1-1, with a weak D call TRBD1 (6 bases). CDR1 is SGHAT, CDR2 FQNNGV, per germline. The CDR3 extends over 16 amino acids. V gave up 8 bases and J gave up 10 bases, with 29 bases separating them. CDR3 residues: CASWGLNGQRQVGAFF. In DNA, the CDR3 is TGTGCCAGCTGGGGACTAAATGGACAGCGCCAGGTCGGAGCTTTCTTT.

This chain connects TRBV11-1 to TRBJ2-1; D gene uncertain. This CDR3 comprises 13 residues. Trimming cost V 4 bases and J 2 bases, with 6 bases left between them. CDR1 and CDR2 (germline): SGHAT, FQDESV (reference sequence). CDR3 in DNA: TGTGCCAGCAGCTCCTCCCCCTACAATGAGCAGTTCTTC. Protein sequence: CASSSSPYNEQFF.

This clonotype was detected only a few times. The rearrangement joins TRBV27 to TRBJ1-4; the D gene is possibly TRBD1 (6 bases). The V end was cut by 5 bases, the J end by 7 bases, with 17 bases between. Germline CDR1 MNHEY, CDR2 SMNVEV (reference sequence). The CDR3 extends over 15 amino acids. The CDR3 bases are TGTGCCAGCAGTCGCCGGGGGACAAGGCTTGAAAAACTGTTTTTT. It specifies CASSRRGTRLEKLFF.

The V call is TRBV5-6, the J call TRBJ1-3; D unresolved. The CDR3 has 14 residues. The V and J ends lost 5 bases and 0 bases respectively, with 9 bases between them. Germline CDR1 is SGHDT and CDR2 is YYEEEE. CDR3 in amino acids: CASSTIASGNTIYF. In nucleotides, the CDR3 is TGTGCCAGCAGTACCATTGCCTCTGGAAACACCATATATTTT. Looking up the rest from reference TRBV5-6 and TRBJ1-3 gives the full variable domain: DAGVTQSPTHLIKTRGQQVTLRCSPKSGHDTVSWYQQALGQGPQFIFQYYEEEERQRGNFPDRFSGHQFPNYSSELNVNALLLGDSALYLCASSTIASGNTIYFGEGSWLTVV.

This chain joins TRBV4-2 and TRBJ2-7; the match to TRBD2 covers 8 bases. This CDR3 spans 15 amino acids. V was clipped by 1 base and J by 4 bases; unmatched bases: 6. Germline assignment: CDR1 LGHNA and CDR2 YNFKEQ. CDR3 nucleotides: TGTGCCAGCAGCCAAGGACGGGGGGGTGGGTACGAGCAGTACTTC. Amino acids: CASSQGRGGGYEQYF.

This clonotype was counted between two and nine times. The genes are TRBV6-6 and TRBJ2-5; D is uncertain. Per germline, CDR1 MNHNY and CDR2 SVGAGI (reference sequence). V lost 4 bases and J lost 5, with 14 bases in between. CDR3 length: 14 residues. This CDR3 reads CASSSRRSRETQYF. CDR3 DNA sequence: TGTGCCAGCAGTTCCCGGCGGTCGAGGGAGACCCAGTACTTC.

The CDR3 here is CASSPQMGGPSETQYF. The CDR3 DNA follows: TGTGCCAGCTCACCACAGATGGGAGGACCATCGGAGACCCAGTACTTC. The gene calls are TRBV18 and TRBJ2-7, with a weak D call TRBD2 (6 bases). The J call may be faulty, since TRBJ2-5 better matches the DNA end. The germline CDR1 and CDR2 sequences are KGHSH and LQKENI. The CDR3 runs 16 residues.

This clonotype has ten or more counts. The CDR3 DNA is TGTGCCAGCAGCCATATTCAGGCCGGCTCCTACGAGCAGTACTTC. Its translation: CASSHIQAGSYEQYF. V usage is TRBV3-1 and J usage is TRBJ2-7; no clear D gene. The CDR3 totals 15 residues. Between the trimmed V and J ends, which lost 3 bases and 0 bases, there was a span of 12 bases. In germline, CDR1 is LGHDT, CDR2 YNNKEL (reference sequence).

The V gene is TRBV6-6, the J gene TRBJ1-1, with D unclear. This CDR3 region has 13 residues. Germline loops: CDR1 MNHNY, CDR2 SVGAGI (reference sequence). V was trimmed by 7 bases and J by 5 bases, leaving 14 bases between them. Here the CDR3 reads CASIPRERTEAFF. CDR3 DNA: TGTGCCAGCATCCCCCGGGAGCGGACTGAAGCTTTCTTT.

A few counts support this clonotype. The CDR3 region has the DNA TGTGCCAGCAGCCAGGTAGCGGGGGCCTCCACAGATACGCAGTATTTT. The encoded protein is CASSQVAGASTDTQYF. The chain uses TRBV4-2 and TRBJ2-3; 9 bases are a match to TRBD2. The V gene's germline CDR1 is LGHNA and CDR2 YNFKEQ. There are 16 residues in the CDR3. Trimming took 3 bases from V and 2 from J; bases not matched to a gene: 6.